This T cell receptor (beta chain) stems from a study of T cells in Graves' hyperthyroidism and ophthalmopathy. This clonotype was detected ten times or more. Amplified regions were TCR beta CDR3 sequences from RNA transcripts. With the HTBI primer set, the TCR CDR3 went through a first round of RT-PCR. From the multiplex PCR reads, TCRdb called clonotypes with MiXCR, one entry per CDR3 protein. The table lists some 570,000 distinct CDR3 sequences, over 15% of them singletons. The CDR3 totals 14 residues. Germline V gives CDR1 MNHNY, CDR2 SVGAGI (reference sequence). V lost 2 bases, J lost 7 bases, and 11 bases lay in between.

The chain links TRBV6-6 to TRBJ1-4; perhaps TRBD1 as D (5 bases). The sample comprised blood. The source is a woman between 18 and 30 years old with Graves' ophthalmopathy. The CDR3 region has the DNA TGTGCCAGCAGTTACAAGGGTGACAGTGAAAAACTGTTTTTT. Translation gives CASSYKGDSEKLFF.